This is a list of T cell receptor beta chains from one sample in a study of cytomegalovirus exposure and HLA in healthy donors. Generated by immunoSEQ multiplex PCR, the TCRdb table keeps only in-frame clones and is missing some. The sample records 200,000 to 250,000 clones, more than 60% being singletons. The sample taken for sequencing was PBMCs. The source is a man aged 35 to 55 in good health and CMV-seronegative. The CDR3 runs from the conserved cysteine through the conserved F or W. The order of the fields is V gene, clone size, D gene, J gene, CDR3 length, CDR3 DNA, CDR3 protein. A D gene is named only where the DNA matches it firmly. Rows may omit the clone size; those that give it use once, few, many or a size class.

v_call: TRBV5-1
clone_size: few
d_call: TRBD2
j_call: TRBJ2-1
cdr3_length: 15
cdr3_nt: TGCGCCAGCAGCTTCGGGGGGACCTCCCTGAATGAGCAGTTCTTC
cdr3_aa: CASSFGGTSLNEQFF

v_call: TRBV5-4
clone_size: .
d_call: .
j_call: TRBJ2-7
cdr3_length: 15
cdr3_nt: TGTGCCAGCAGCGTAGCGGTTGCGAGCTCCTACGAGCAGTACTTC
cdr3_aa: CASSVAVASSYEQYF

v_call: TRBV7-6
clone_size: .
d_call: .
j_call: TRBJ1-4
cdr3_length: 17
cdr3_nt: TGTGCCAGCAGCTTATCGCCGGCGGATACAAAAGGCGGAAAACTGTTTTTT
cdr3_aa: CASSLSPADTKGGKLFF

v_call: TRBV7-9
clone_size: .
d_call: TRBD1
j_call: TRBJ2-7
cdr3_length: 12
cdr3_nt: TGTGCCAGCAGCCGGGGACAGCTCGAGCAGTACTTC
cdr3_aa: CASSRGQLEQYF

v_call: TRBV29-1
clone_size: .
d_call: .
j_call: TRBJ1-2
cdr3_length: 11
cdr3_nt: TGCAGCGTTGTTGAGAACTATGGCTACACCTTC
cdr3_aa: CSVVENYGYTF

v_call: TRBV14
clone_size: .
d_call: .
j_call: TRBJ2-5
cdr3_length: 14
cdr3_nt: TGTGCCAGCAGCCAAAGGGACAAAGAAGAGACCCAGTACTTC
cdr3_aa: CASSQRDKEETQYF

v_call: TRBV5-1
clone_size: .
d_call: TRBD2
j_call: TRBJ2-7
cdr3_length: 14
cdr3_nt: TGCGCCAGCGGACTGGCGGGAGATTCCTACGAGCAGTACTTC
cdr3_aa: CASGLAGDSYEQYF

v_call: TRBV7-9
clone_size: .
d_call: TRBD2
j_call: TRBJ2-5
cdr3_length: 17
cdr3_nt: TGTGCCAGCAGCTTAATTGGCCTAGCGGTGTACCAAGAGACCCAGTACTTC
cdr3_aa: CASSLIGLAVYQETQYF

v_call: TRBV19
clone_size: .
d_call: .
j_call: TRBJ2-2
cdr3_length: 14
cdr3_nt: TGTGCCAGTAGTATAAGATTCGGGTCCGGGGAGCTGTTTTTT
cdr3_aa: CASSIRFGSGELFF

v_call: TRBV5-4
clone_size: once
d_call: .
j_call: TRBJ2-2
cdr3_length: 16
cdr3_nt: TGTGCCAGCAGCTTGGGGCAGTTCGCGAACACCGGGGAGCTGTTTTTT
cdr3_aa: CASSLGQFANTGELFF

v_call: TRBV7-6
clone_size: .
d_call: .
j_call: TRBJ1-1
cdr3_length: 17
cdr3_nt: TGTGCCAGCAGCCCCCGCGGAGGGTCCTACTCGAACACTGAAGCTTTCTTT
cdr3_aa: CASSPRGGSYSNTEAFF

v_call: TRBV4-1
clone_size: .
d_call: .
j_call: TRBJ1-4
cdr3_length: 16
cdr3_nt: TGCGCCAGCAGCCAGGGGCAGGGTTCAAGTAATGAAAAACTGTTTTTT
cdr3_aa: CASSQGQGSSNEKLFF

v_call: TRBV4-2
clone_size: few
d_call: TRBD1
j_call: TRBJ1-4
cdr3_length: 15
cdr3_nt: TGTGCCAGCAGCCAAGAGGGACAGGGTAATGAAAAACTGTTTTTT
cdr3_aa: CASSQEGQGNEKLFF

v_call: TRBV19
clone_size: .
d_call: .
j_call: TRBJ1-5
cdr3_length: 16
cdr3_nt: TGTGCCAGTAGTATTCTGGGGAGAACCGACAATCAGCCCCAGCATTTT
cdr3_aa: CASSILGRTDNQPQHF

v_call: TRBV15
clone_size: once
d_call: .
j_call: TRBJ2-7
cdr3_length: 15
cdr3_nt: TGTGCCACCAGCCTCGGCATGAGGGGGACCTACGAGCAGTACTTC
cdr3_aa: CATSLGMRGTYEQYF

v_call: TRBV6-6
clone_size: .
d_call: .
j_call: TRBJ1-1
cdr3_length: 15
cdr3_nt: TGTGCCAGCAGTTACTCTCGAGGGTTAAACACTGAAGCTTTCTTT
cdr3_aa: CASSYSRGLNTEAFF

v_call: TRBV6-1
clone_size: few
d_call: .
j_call: TRBJ2-7
cdr3_length: 13
cdr3_nt: TGTGCCAGCAGTGAACGGGGTTTATTAGGGCAGTACTTC
cdr3_aa: CASSERGLLGQYF

v_call: TRBV6-5
clone_size: .
d_call: .
j_call: TRBJ2-1
cdr3_length: 15
cdr3_nt: TGTGCCAGCAGTTACTATGGGGACTTAGGGAATGAGCAGTTCTTC
cdr3_aa: CASSYYGDLGNEQFF

v_call: TRBV27
clone_size: .
d_call: .
j_call: TRBJ2-6
cdr3_length: 14
cdr3_nt: TGTGCCAGCAGTTTCAGTTATGGGGCCAACGTCCTGACTTTC
cdr3_aa: CASSFSYGANVLTF

v_call: TRBV29-1
clone_size: few
d_call: .
j_call: TRBJ1-1
cdr3_length: 13
cdr3_nt: TGCAGCGTTGAACAGGCCACGAACACTGAAGCTTTCTTT
cdr3_aa: CSVEQATNTEAFF

v_call: TRBV10-3
clone_size: .
d_call: TRBD1
j_call: TRBJ1-2
cdr3_length: 17
cdr3_nt: TGTGCCATCAGTGCACTTACCGGGACAGGTGCGAGATATGGCTACACCTTC
cdr3_aa: CAISALTGTGARYGYTF

v_call: TRBV30
clone_size: .
d_call: TRBD1
j_call: TRBJ1-5
cdr3_length: 14
cdr3_nt: TGTGCCTGGTCGGGACAGAACTTCAATCAGCCCCAGCATTTT
cdr3_aa: CAWSGQNFNQPQHF

v_call: TRBV7-3
clone_size: .
d_call: .
j_call: TRBJ1-2
cdr3_length: 14
cdr3_nt: TGTGCCAGCAGCCCCATGGGGCCGGTAGATGGCTACACCTTC
cdr3_aa: CASSPMGPVDGYTF

v_call: TRBV7-8
clone_size: .
d_call: .
j_call: TRBJ2-5
cdr3_length: 16
cdr3_nt: TGTGCCAGCAGCTTAAAGAGGGGGATGAATTTAGAGACCCAGTACTTC
cdr3_aa: CASSLKRGMNLETQYF

v_call: TRBV4-3
clone_size: .
d_call: .
j_call: TRBJ1-1
cdr3_length: 13
cdr3_nt: TGCGCCAGCAGCCAAGGAATTAGCACGGGGGCTTTCTTT
cdr3_aa: CASSQGISTGAFF